One sample yielded the 17 T cell receptor beta chains listed below, sequenced in a study of CD8 T cells in Susac syndrome. The authors reverse transcribed roughly 0.5 to 1 ug RNA with random hexamers. Each CDR3 protein gets one entry after TCRdb re-called the immunoSEQ multiplex PCR reads with MiXCR. The sample holds roughly 150,000 distinct CDR3 sequences, just under 97% seen once. Sequenced sample: CD8+ T cells from PBMCs. These receptors were collected from a human donor with multiple sclerosis.

The chain combines TRBV6-1 with TRBJ2-7; D gene unclear. With 1 base removed from V and 0 bases from J, the gap between germline ends came to 10 bases. The CDR3 has 15 residues. Germline CDR1 and CDR2: MNHNS and SASEGT. The CDR3 DNA reads as TGTGCCAGCAGTGAAGGGACGGATAGCTCCTACGAGCAGTACTTC. Its protein product is CASSEGTDSSYEQYF.

The chain links TRBV24-1 to TRBJ2-1, with D possibly being TRBD1 (6 bases). Per the germline V gene, CDR1 is KGHDR and CDR2 is SFDVKD. CDR3 size: 13 residues. Deletions cut 7 bases from V and 11 bases from J, with 17 bases between. The CDR3 spells CATSAMAQGKQFF. The CDR3 DNA sequence: TGTGCCACCAGCGCTATGGCACAGGGAAAGCAGTTCTTC.

The rearrangement joins TRBV9 to TRBJ2-7; 7 nucleotides agree with TRBD2. The trim removed 3 bases at V and 2 bases at J, leaving 2 bases unmatched. Germline V CDR1 and CDR2: SGDLS, YYNGEE. The CDR3 spans 13 residues. This CDR3 reads CASSGSGAYEQYF. CDR3 sequence (DNA): TGTGCCAGCAGCGGGAGCGGGGCCTACGAGCAGTACTTC.

V gene TRBV30 combines with J gene TRBJ1-6; D gene unclear. Germline V gene data show CDR1 as GTSNPN and CDR2 as SVGIG (reference sequence). This CDR3 region has 14 residues. V lost 5 bases and J lost 8, with 16 bases in between. This chain's CDR3 is CAWAGVRVDSPLHF. The DNA for the CDR3 is TGTGCCTGGGCCGGGGTGAGGGTCGATTCACCCCTCCACTTT.

This clonotype was observed a few times. A read error may produce the germline difference seen at one junction end. The chain employs TRBV12-3 or TRBV12-4 and TRBJ1-2; no firm D call. The CDR3 runs to 11 residues. CDR3 loop: CASSLDYGYTF. CDR3 coding DNA: TGTGCCAGCAGCTTAGACTATGGCTACACCTTC.

J is TRBJ2-3 and V is TRBV11-2, with 7 bases lining up with TRBD2. The CDR3 consists of 18 residues. From germline, CDR1 is SGHAT and CDR2 FQNNGV. With V trimmed by 2 bases and J by 2 bases, 13 bases remained unmatched. CDR3 amino acids: CASSLPEAGLQTTDTQYF. CDR3 nucleotide sequence: TGTGCCAGCAGCTTACCCGAAGCGGGACTCCAGACCACAGATACGCAGTATTTT.

The sample holds a few counts of this clonotype. The V gene is TRBV12-3 or TRBV12-4, the J gene TRBJ2-6; possible D gene TRBD1, 5 bases. The CDR3 sequence is 15 residues long. V gave up 3 bases and J gave up 2 bases, with 8 bases separating them. The CDR3 coding sequence is TGTGCCAGCAGTTTGGGCAGGGCTGGGGCCAACGTCCTGACTTTC. This translates into CASSLGRAGANVLTF.

J is TRBJ2-1 and V is TRBV9; D possibly corresponds to TRBD2 (5 bases). The CDR3 covers 18 residues. Germline CDR1 is SGDLS and CDR2 is YYNGEE. V lost 3 bases, J lost 0 bases, and 19 bases lay in between. The CDR3 reads CASSGRADGRSSYNEQFF. In DNA form, the CDR3 reads TGTGCCAGCAGCGGAAGAGCGGACGGAAGAAGCTCCTACAATGAGCAGTTCTTC.

This clonotype is a singleton in its sample. The gene calls are TRBV5-4 and TRBJ2-7; no reliable D call. The CDR3 sequence is 11 residues long. Germline CDR1 is SGHNT and CDR2 is YYREEE (reference sequence). V lost 1 base and J 7 bases, leaving 6 bases between the germline ends. DNA of the CDR3: TGTGCCAGCAGCTTGTGGGGAGAGCAGTACTTC. It translates to CASSLWGEQYF.

The chain couples TRBV3-1 to TRBJ2-7; the D gene is possibly TRBD1 (5 bases). This CDR3 has 17 residues. Germline CDR1 reads LGHDT; CDR2 reads YNNKEL (reference sequence). With 4 bases removed from V and 1 base from J, the gap between germline ends came to 20 bases. CDR3 sequence (DNA): TGTGCCAGCAGCCCAACCCACCCCAGGGTACCTTCCTACGAGCAGTACTTC. Its protein is CASSPTHPRVPSYEQYF.

This clonotype was counted once. The chain joins TRBV7-8 to TRBJ2-5, with TRBD2 as a possible D gene (5 bases). The CDR3 runs 14 residues. Trimming pared 1 base from V and 10 bases from J, leaving 16 bases between. CDR1 is SGHVS, CDR2 FQNEAQ, per germline. The CDR3 DNA follows: TGTGCCAGCAGCTTAGAGGCGTCGGAGGAAGACCAGTACTTC. Protein product: CASSLEASEEDQYF.

The genes are TRBV12-3 or TRBV12-4 and TRBJ2-4; unclear D gene. The CDR3 is 14 amino acids. Trimming shortened V by 3 bases and J by 1 base, and 7 bases separated the two germline ends. Written as DNA, the CDR3 is TGTGCCAGCAGTTTTCCAGAGGCCAAAAACATTCAGTACTTC. Translating it yields CASSFPEAKNIQYF.

This clonotype has just one count. The chain has TRBV29-1 and TRBJ2-4, with a possible D match to TRBD1 (7 bases). This CDR3 is 13 amino acids long. Germline-derived CDR1 and CDR2 are SQVTM and ANQGSEA. V lost 7 bases and J 7 bases, leaving 17 bases between the germline ends. CDR3 sequence reads: CSALETGRNIQYF. The CDR3 DNA reads TGCAGCGCTCTAGAGACAGGGAGGAACATTCAGTACTTC.

The J gene is TRBJ2-3, the V gene TRBV7-6; D unclear. Deletions cut 4 bases from V and 4 bases from J, with 12 bases between. The CDR3 consists of 14 residues. Germline V gene lookup returns CDR1 SGHVS and CDR2 FNYEAQ. The CDR3 DNA reads TGTGCCAGCAGCTACCTGGGCGGCCCAGATACGCAGTATTTT. It specifies CASSYLGGPDTQYF.

The V gene is TRBV4-1, the J gene TRBJ2-3, with no clear D. This CDR3 is built from 15 residues. V shed 3 bases and J shed 8 bases, with 18 bases lying between them. CDR1 MGHRA and CDR2 YSYEKL come from the germline V gene. The CDR3 DNA is TGCGCCAGCAGCCAGTATCACCACGATCCGGGTACGCAGTATTTT. This encodes CASSQYHHDPGTQYF.

Written as DNA, the CDR3 is TGTGCCAGCAGCCAAGCTTTTAATCAGCCCCAGCATTTT. Translation gives CASSQAFNQPQHF. The rearrangement links TRBV14 to TRBJ1-5; D not certain. The V gene lost 1 base and the J gene lost 4 bases, with 5 bases spanning the gap. CDR3 size: 13 residues. Germline CDR1 reads SGHDN; CDR2 reads FVKESK.

This chain links TRBV12-3 or TRBV12-4 with TRBJ1-2; TRBD1 matches 10 bases. CDR3 length: 15 amino acids. V was pared by 4 bases and J by 5 bases, with 7 bases of the junction left unmatched. This CDR3 is CASSSGQGGRYGYTF. In DNA form, the CDR3 reads TGTGCCAGCAGTTCCGGACAGGGGGGACGTTATGGCTACACCTTC.